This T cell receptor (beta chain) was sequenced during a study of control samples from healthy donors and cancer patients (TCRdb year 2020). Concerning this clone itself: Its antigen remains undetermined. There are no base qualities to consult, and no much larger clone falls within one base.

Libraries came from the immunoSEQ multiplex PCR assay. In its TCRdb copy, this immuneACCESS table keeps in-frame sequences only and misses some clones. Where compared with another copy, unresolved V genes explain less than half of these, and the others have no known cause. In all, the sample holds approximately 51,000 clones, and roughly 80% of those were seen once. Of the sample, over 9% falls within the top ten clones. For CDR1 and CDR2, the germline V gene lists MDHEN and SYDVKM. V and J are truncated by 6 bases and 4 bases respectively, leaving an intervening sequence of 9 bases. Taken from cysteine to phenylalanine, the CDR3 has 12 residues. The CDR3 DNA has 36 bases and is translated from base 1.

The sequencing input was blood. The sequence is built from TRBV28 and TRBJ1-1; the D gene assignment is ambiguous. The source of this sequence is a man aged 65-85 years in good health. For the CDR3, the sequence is CASSQAGTEAFF. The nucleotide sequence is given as TGTGCCAGCAGCCAGGCTGGCACTGAAGCTTTCTTT.